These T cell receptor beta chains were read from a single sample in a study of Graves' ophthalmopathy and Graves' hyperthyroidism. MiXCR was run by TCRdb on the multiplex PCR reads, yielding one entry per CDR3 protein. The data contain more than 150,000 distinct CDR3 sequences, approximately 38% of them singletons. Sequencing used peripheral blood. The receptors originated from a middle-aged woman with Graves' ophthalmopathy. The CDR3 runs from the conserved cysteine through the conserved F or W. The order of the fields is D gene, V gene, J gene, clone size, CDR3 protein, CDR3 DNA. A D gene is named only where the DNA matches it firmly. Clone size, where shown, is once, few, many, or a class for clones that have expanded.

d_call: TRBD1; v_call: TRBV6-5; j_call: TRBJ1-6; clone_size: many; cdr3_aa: CASSSGQGYNSPLHF; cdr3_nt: TGTGCCAGCAGTTCGGGACAGGGCTATAATTCACCCCTCCACTTT
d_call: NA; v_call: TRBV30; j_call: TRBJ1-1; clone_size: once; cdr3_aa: CAREWGTEAFF; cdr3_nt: TGTGCCCGCGAATGGGGCACTGAAGCTTTCTTT
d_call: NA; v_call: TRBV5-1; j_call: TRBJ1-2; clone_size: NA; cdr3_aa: CASSLARRESGKGYTF; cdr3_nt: TGCGCCAGCAGCTTGGCCAGGAGGGAGTCAGGGAAAGGCTACACCTTC
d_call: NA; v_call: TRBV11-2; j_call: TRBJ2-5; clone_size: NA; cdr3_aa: CASRRFRGVGKETQYF; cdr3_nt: TGTGCCAGCAGGCGGTTCAGGGGAGTTGGGAAAGAGACCCAGTACTTC
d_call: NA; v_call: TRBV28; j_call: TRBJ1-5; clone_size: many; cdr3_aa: CASSPLTVTLFNQPQHF; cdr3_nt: TGTGCCAGCAGTCCCCTGACAGTCACCCTCTTCAATCAGCCCCAGCATTTT
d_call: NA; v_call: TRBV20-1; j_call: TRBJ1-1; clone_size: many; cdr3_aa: CSARDLLSTEAFF; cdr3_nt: TGCAGTGCTAGAGATCTGCTGAGCACTGAAGCTTTCTTT
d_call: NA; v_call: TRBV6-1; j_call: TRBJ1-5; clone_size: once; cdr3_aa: CASSESLDGNQPQHF; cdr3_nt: TGTGCCAGCAGTGAATCGCTGGATGGCAATCAGCCCCAGCATTTT
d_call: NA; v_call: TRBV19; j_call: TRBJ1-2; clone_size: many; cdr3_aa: CASNRRALNYGYTF; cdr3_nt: TGTGCCAGTAATAGGAGGGCTTTGAACTATGGCTACACCTTC
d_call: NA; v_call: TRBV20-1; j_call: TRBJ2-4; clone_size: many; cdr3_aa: CSARDQGQRLNQYF; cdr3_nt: TGCAGTGCTAGAGATCAGGGGCAGCGACTAAATCAGTACTTC
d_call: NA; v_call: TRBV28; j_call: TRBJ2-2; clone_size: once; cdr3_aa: CASRVVSGELFF; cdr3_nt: TGTGCCAGCAGGGTCGTATCCGGGGAGCTGTTTTTT
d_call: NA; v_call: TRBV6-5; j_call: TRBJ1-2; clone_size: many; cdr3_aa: CASSPDRYYGYTF; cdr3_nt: TGTGCCAGCAGTCCCGACAGGTACTATGGCTACACCTTC
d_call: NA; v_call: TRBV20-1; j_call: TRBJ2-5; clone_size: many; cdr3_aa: CSARPWVLPLGETQYF; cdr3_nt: TGCAGTGCTAGACCCTGGGTACTCCCACTGGGAGAGACCCAGTACTTC
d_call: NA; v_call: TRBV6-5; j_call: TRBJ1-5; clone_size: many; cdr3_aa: CASTIDRYNQPQHF; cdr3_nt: TGTGCCAGCACAATTGACAGATACAATCAGCCCCAGCATTTT
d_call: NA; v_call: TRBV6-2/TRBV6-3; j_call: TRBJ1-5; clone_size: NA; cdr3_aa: CASGGVRTQHF; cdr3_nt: TGTGCCAGCGGTGGGGTAAGGACCCAGCATTTT
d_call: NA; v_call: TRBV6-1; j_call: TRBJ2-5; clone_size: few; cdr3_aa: CASHRGGGTETQYF; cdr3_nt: TGTGCCAGCCACCGAGGGGGGGGCACGGAGACCCAGTACTTC
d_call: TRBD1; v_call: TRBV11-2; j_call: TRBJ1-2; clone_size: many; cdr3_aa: CASSLGSGGDGYTF; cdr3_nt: TGTGCCAGCAGCTTAGGATCAGGGGGCGATGGCTACACCTTC
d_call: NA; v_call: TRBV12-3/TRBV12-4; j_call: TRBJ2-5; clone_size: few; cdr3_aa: CASSPGARETQYF; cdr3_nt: TGTGCCAGCAGTCCCGGGGCGCGGGAGACCCAGTACTTC
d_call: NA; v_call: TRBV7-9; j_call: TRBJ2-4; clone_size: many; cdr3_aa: CASSLISRYGNIQYF; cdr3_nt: TGTGCCAGCAGCTTAATAAGCCGTTACGGAAACATTCAGTACTTC
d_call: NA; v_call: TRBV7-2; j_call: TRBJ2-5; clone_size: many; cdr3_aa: CASSLAQVIGQTQYF; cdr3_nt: TGTGCCAGCAGCTTAGCGCAGGTCATTGGGCAGACCCAGTACTTC
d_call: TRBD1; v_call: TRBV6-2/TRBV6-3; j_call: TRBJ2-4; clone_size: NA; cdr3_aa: CASRGTGLAKNIQYF; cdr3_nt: TGTGCCAGCAGGGGGACAGGATTAGCCAAAAACATTCAGTACTTC
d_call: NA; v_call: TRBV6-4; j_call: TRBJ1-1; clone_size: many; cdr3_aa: CASRPRPMGGGAPGLSTEAFF; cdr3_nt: TGTGCCAGCAGACCACGACCTATGGGAGGGGGGGCCCCCGGGTTGAGCACTGAAGCTTTCTTT
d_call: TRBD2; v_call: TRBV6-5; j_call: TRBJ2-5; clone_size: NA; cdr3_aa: CASSYRMSGRETQYF; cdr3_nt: TGTGCCAGCAGTTACCGTATGAGCGGGAGGGAGACCCAGTACTTC
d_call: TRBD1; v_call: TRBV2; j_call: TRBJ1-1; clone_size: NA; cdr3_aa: CASSESTGRAFF; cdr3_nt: TGTGCCAGCAGTGAATCGACAGGGCGGGCTTTCTTT
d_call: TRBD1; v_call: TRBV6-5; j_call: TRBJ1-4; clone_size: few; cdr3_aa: CASSYGQADEKLFF; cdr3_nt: TGTGCCAGCAGTTACGGACAGGCGGATGAAAAACTGTTTTTT
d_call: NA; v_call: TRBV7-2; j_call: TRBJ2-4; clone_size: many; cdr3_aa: CASSSLRDIQYF; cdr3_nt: TGTGCCAGCAGCTCCCTTAGGGACATTCAGTACTTC
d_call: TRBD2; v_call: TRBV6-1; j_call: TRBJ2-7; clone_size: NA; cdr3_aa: CASKSSGLYEQYF; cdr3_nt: TGTGCCAGTAAGAGTAGCGGGCTGTACGAGCAGTACTTC
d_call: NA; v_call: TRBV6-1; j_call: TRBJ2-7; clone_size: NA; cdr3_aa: CASSEEHEQYF; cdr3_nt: TGTGCCAGCAGTGAGGAGCACGAGCAGTACTTC
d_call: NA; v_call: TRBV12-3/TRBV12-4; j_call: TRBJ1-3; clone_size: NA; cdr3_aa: CASSLDGPTAIYF; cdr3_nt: TGTGCCAGCAGTTTGGACGGCCCCACCGCCATATATTTT
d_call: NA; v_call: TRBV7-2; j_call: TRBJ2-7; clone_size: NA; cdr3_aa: CASSWSVPLGIEQYF; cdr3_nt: TGTGCCAGCAGCTGGAGCGTCCCACTGGGAATCGAGCAGTACTTC
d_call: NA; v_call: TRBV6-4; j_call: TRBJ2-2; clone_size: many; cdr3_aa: CASSELGVPPGELFF; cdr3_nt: TGTGCCAGCAGTGAATTGGGGGTACCCCCCGGGGAGCTGTTTTTT
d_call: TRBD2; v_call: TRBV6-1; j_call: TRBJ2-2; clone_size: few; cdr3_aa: CASIPTSGRNTGELFF; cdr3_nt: TGTGCCAGCATCCCCACTAGCGGGAGGAACACCGGGGAGCTGTTTTTT
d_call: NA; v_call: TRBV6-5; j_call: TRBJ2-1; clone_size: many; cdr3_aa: CASSYRQDNEQFF; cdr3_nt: TGTGCCAGCAGTTATCGACAGGACAATGAGCAGTTCTTC
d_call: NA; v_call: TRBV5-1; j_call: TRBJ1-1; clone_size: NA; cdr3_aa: CASSSDSSPRRAFF; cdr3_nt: TGCGCCAGCAGCTCCGACAGCTCTCCCCGCAGAGCTTTCTTT
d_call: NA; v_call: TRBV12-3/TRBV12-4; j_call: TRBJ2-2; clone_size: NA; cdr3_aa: CASSLGNPGTGELFF; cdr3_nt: TGTGCCAGCAGTTTAGGCAACCCGGGAACCGGGGAGCTGTTTTTT
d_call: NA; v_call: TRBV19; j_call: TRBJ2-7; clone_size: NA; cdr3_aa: CASSSTDRTYEQYF; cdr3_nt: TGTGCCAGTAGTTCGACCGACAGAACCTACGAGCAGTACTTC
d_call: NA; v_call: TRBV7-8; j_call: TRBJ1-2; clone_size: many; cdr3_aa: CASSLALAAYGYTF; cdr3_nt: TGTGCCAGCAGCTTAGCGTTGGCAGCCTATGGCTACACCTTC
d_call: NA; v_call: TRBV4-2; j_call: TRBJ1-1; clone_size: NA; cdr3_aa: CASSQDGEAFF; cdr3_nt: TGTGCCAGCAGCCAAGACGGCGAAGCTTTCTTT
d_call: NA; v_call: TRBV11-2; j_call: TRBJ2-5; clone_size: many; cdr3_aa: CASSSGTLGRETQYF; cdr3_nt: TGTGCCAGCAGCTCCGGGACCCTGGGGCGAGAGACCCAGTACTTC
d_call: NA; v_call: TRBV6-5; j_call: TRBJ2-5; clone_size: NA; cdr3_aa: CASSYSTLRGETQYF; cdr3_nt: TGTGCCAGCAGTTACTCGACACTACGCGGGGAGACCCAGTACTTC
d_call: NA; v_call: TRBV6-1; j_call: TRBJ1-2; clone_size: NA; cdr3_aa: CASSEGRGFYGYTF; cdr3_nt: TGTGCCAGCAGTGAAGGACGGGGATTCTATGGCTACACCTTC
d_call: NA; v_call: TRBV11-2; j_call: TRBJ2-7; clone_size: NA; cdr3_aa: CASSIGTWWEQYF; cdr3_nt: TGTGCCAGCAGCATAGGAACGTGGTGGGAGCAGTACTTC
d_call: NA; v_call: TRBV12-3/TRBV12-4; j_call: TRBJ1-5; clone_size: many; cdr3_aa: CASGPQGNQPQHF; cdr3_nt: TGTGCCAGCGGTCCCCAGGGGAATCAGCCCCAGCATTTT
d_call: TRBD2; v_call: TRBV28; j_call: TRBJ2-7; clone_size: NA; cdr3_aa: CASSAEGIVSGGYEQYF; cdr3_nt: TGTGCCAGCAGTGCCGAGGGAATTGTAAGCGGGGGATACGAGCAGTACTTC
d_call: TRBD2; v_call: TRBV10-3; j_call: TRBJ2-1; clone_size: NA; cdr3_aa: CAISESDGGRQFF; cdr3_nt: TGTGCCATCAGTGAGTCCGATGGCGGGAGGCAGTTCTTC
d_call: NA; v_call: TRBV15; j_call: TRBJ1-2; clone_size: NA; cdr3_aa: CATSRESGVGGYTF; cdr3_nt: TGTGCCACCAGCAGAGAGTCCGGGGTCGGAGGCTACACCTTC
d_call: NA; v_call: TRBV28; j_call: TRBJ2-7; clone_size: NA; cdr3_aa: CASSSGQTYEQYF; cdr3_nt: TGTGCCAGCAGTTCCGGACAGACCTACGAGCAGTACTTC
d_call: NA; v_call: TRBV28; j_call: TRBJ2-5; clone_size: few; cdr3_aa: CASSFPPQETQYF; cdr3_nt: TGTGCCAGCAGTTTCCCTCCGCAAGAGACCCAGTACTTC
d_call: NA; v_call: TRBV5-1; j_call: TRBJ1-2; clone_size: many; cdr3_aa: CASSLGGENYGYTF; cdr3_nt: TGCGCCAGCAGCTTGGGCGGAGAGAACTATGGCTACACCTTC
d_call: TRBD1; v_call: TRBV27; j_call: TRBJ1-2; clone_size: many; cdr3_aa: CASSLTNRGGGYTF; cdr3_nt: TGTGCCAGCAGTTTAACGAACAGGGGAGGAGGCTACACCTTC
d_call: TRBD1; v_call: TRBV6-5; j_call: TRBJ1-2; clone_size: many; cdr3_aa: CASSYSTGMAGYTF; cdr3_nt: TGTGCCAGCAGTTACTCGACAGGGATGGCTGGCTACACCTTC
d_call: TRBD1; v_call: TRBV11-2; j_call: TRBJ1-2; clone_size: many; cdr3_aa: CASSSSRGLYGYTF; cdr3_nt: TGTGCCAGCAGCTCCTCCAGGGGGCTCTATGGCTACACCTTC
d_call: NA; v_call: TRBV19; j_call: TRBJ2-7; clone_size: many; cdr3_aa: CASGLVGAEQYF; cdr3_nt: TGTGCCAGTGGTCTGGTAGGGGCCGAGCAGTACTTC
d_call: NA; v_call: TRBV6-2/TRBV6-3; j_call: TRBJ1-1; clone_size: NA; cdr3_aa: CASKNAGMNTEAFF; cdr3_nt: TGTGCCAGCAAGAATGCCGGGATGAACACTGAAGCTTTCTTT